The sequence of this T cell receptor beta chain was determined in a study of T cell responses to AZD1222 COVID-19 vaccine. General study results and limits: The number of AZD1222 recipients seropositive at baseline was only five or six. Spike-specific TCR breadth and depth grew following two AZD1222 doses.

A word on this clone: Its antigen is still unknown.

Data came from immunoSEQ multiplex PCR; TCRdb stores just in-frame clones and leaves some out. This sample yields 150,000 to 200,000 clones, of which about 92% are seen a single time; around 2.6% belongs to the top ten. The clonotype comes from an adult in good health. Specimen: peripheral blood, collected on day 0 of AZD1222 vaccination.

CDR3 DNA sequence: TGCGCCAGCAGGCGACAGACTTCAAATGAAAAACTGTTTTTT. The encoded protein is CASRRQTSNEKLFF. The chain links TRBV5-1 to TRBJ1-4; weak D call: TRBD1 (5 bases). Between the trimmed V and J ends, which lost 5 bases and 5 bases, there was a span of 13 bases. Germline lookup yields CDR1 SGHRS and CDR2 YFSETQ. The CDR3 loop spans 14 amino acids.